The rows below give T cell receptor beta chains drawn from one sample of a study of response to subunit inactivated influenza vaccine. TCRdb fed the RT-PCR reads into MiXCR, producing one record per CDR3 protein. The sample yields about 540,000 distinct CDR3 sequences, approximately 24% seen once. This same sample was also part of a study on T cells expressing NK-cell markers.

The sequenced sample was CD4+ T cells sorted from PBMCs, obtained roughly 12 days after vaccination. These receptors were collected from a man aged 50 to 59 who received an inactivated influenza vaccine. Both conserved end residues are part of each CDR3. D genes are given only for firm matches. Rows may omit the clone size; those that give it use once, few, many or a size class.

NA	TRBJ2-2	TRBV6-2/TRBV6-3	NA	CASARVAGELFF	TGTGCCAGCGCCAGGGTCGCCGGGGAGCTGTTTTTT
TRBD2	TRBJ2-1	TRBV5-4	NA	CATRIAGVSYNEQFF	TGTGCCACCAGGATAGCGGGGGTCTCCTACAATGAGCAGTTCTTC
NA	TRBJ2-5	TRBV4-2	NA	CASSQGVLKETQYF	TGTGCCAGCAGCCAAGGTGTACTTAAAGAGACCCAGTACTTC
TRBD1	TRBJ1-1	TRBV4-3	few	CASSQGGRGQTEAFF	TGCGCCAGCAGCCAAGGAGGCAGGGGGCAGACTGAAGCTTTCTTT
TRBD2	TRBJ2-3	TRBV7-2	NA	CASSLKGGGTDTQYF	TGTGCCAGCAGCTTAAAGGGAGGGGGCACAGATACGCAGTATTTT
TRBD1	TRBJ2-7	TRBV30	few	CAWSPTRTGPEQYF	TGTGCCTGGAGTCCTACGCGGACAGGGCCCGAGCAGTACTTC
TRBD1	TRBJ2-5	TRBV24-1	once	CATSDPTGDLGETQYF	TGTGCCACCAGTGATCCGACAGGGGACCTAGGGGAGACCCAGTACTTC
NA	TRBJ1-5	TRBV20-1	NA	CSAVRGGNQPQHF	TGCAGTGCGGTCAGAGGGGGGAATCAGCCCCAGCATTTT
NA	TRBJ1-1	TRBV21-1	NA	CATVLDGGVVMNTEAFF	TGTGCCACCGTTTTAGACGGTGGGGTGGTGATGAACACTGAAGCTTTCTTT
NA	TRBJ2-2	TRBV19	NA	CASSISGSAGELFF	TGTGCCAGTAGTATCTCCGGGTCGGCCGGGGAGCTGTTTTTT
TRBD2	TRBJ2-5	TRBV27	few	CASSLGTSGTKTQYF	TGTGCCAGCAGTTTGGGGACTAGCGGGACTAAGACCCAGTACTTC
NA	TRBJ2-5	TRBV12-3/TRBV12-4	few	CASSFRVNGQETQYF	TGTGCCAGCAGTTTCAGGGTCAACGGTCAAGAGACCCAGTACTTC
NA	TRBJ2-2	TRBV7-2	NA	CASSLGWNTGELFF	TGTGCCAGCAGCTTAGGATGGAACACCGGGGAGCTGTTTTTT
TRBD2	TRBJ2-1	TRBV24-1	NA	CATSLGGSGRDNEQFF	TGTGCCACCAGTTTAGGTGGTAGCGGGAGGGACAATGAGCAGTTCTTC
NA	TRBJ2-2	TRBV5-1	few	CASSWTGTQTGELFF	TGCGCCAGCAGCTGGACCGGGACACAAACCGGGGAGCTGTTTTTT
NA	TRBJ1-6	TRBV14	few	CASSQGFANSPLHF	TGTGCCAGCAGCCAAGGGTTTGCTAATTCACCCCTCCACTTT
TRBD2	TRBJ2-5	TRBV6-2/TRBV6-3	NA	CASSYTSGGRLQETQYF	TGTGCCAGCAGTTACACCAGCGGGGGAAGACTTCAAGAGACCCAGTACTTC
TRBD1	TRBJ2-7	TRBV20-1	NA	CSAERTGLSYEQYF	TGCAGTGCTGAACGGACAGGGCTGTCCTACGAGCAGTACTTC
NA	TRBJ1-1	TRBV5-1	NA	CASSSTQGRNTEAFF	TGCGCCAGCAGCTCAACACAGGGTAGGAACACTGAAGCTTTCTTT
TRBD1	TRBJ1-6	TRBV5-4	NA	CASSATGVNNSPLHF	TGTGCCAGCAGCGCCACAGGGGTAAATAATTCACCCCTCCACTTT
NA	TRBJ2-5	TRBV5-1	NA	CASSPTLGETQYF	TGCGCCAGCAGCCCTACCCTCGGGGAGACCCAGTACTTC
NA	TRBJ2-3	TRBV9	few	CASSAQGWDTQYF	TGTGCCAGCAGCGCCCAGGGTTGGGATACGCAGTATTTT
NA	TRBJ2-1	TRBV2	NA	CASNRGDDEQFF	TGTGCCAGCAATAGGGGGGACGATGAGCAGTTCTTC
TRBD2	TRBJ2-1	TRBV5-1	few	CASTALAGRDNEQFF	TGCGCCAGCACGGCACTAGCGGGAAGGGATAATGAGCAGTTCTTC
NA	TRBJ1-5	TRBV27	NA	CASGTNQPQHF	TGTGCCAGCGGTACGAATCAGCCCCAGCATTTT
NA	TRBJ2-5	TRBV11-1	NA	CASSFEVGETQYF	TGTGCCAGCAGCTTCGAGGTTGGGGAGACCCAGTACTTC
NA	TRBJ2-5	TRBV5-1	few	CASSLITQETQYF	TGCGCCAGCAGCTTGATCACGCAAGAGACCCAGTACTTC
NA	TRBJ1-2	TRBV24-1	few	CATSDRDGSYGGYTF	TGTGCCACCAGTGATAGGGACGGTAGCTACGGGGGCTACACCTTC
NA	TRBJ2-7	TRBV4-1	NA	CASSQDLRGPASYEQYF	TGCGCCAGCAGCCAAGATCTGCGGGGGCCTGCTTCCTACGAGCAGTACTTC
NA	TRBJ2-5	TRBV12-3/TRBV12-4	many	CASSARTLETQYF	TGTGCCAGCAGTGCCCGGACGTTGGAGACCCAGTACTTC
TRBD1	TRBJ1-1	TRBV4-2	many	CASSQEQGALGGEAFF	TGTGCCAGCAGCCAAGAACAGGGGGCTCTGGGCGGTGAAGCTTTCTTT
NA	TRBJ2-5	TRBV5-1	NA	CASSLGTQTGYQETQYF	TGCGCCAGCAGCTTGGGAACACAGACAGGCTACCAAGAGACCCAGTACTTC
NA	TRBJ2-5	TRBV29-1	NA	CSVGQGRGETQYF	TGCAGCGTTGGACAGGGGAGGGGAGAGACCCAGTACTTC
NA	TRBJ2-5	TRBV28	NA	CASSLGQIKETQYF	TGTGCCAGCAGTTTGGGGCAAATAAAAGAGACCCAGTACTTC
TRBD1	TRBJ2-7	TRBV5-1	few	CASSLEGQGGEQYF	TGCGCCAGCAGCCTGGAGGGACAGGGTGGCGAGCAGTACTTC
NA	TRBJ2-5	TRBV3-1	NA	CASSQGPTNQETQYF	TGTGCCAGCAGCCAAGGACCGACGAACCAAGAGACCCAGTACTTC